A selection of T cell receptor beta chains follows, all from one sample in a study of shared clonotypes between healthy human individuals. Sequencing used immunoSEQ multiplex PCR; TCRdb keeps in-frame clones, though not all of them. The repertoire holds around 690,000 clones, with less than 95% as singletons. Specimen: memory CD8+ T cells from PBMCs. Receptors were obtained from a man aged 18 to 29 in good health. Some clones in this sample may be carry-over from other donors' samples. CDR3s include the opening cysteine and the closing phenylalanine or tryptophan. The D gene is left open where the match is weak. The listing skips clone size in some rows; elsewhere it reads once, few, many or a size class.

j_call,d_call,v_call,clone_size,cdr3_aa,cdr3_nt
TRBJ2-6,.,TRBV5-1,.,CASSLVGRGYAGANVLTF,TGCGCCAGCAGCTTGGTGGGCAGGGGTTACGCTGGGGCCAACGTCCTGACTTTC
TRBJ2-1,TRBD2,TRBV28,.,CASRGPGTSDNEQFF,TGTGCCAGCAGAGGGCCCGGGACTAGCGACAATGAGCAGTTCTTC
TRBJ2-2,.,TRBV9,.,CASRDGNTGELFF,TGTGCCAGCAGGGACGGTAACACCGGGGAGCTGTTTTTT
TRBJ2-7,TRBD2,TRBV5-6,.,CASSSSGTSAYEQYF,TGTGCCAGCAGCTCCTCCGGGACTAGCGCGTACGAGCAGTACTTC
TRBJ2-1,TRBD1,TRBV10-1,.,CARAMTGSSYNEQFF,TGCGCCAGGGCGATGACAGGGAGCTCCTACAATGAGCAGTTCTTC
TRBJ1-1,TRBD1,TRBV6-5,once,CASSDRGNTEAFF,TGTGCCAGCTCCGACAGGGGGAACACTGAAGCTTTCTTT
TRBJ2-7,TRBD1,TRBV7-9,once,CASSPQGDRLYEQYF,TGTGCCAGCAGTCCGCAGGGGGACAGACTCTACGAGCAGTACTTC
TRBJ2-7,TRBD1,TRBV7-8,once,CASSSYRDREGEQYF,TGTGCCAGCAGCTCGTACCGGGACAGGGAGGGCGAGCAGTACTTC
TRBJ2-1,TRBD2,TRBV7-2,once,CASSLAGLAGWGYNEQFF,TGTGCCAGCAGCTTAGCCGGACTAGCGGGATGGGGCTACAATGAGCAGTTCTTC
TRBJ1-2,TRBD1,TRBV7-3,once,CASSPIGTAYGYTF,TGTGCCAGCAGCCCCATAGGGACAGCCTATGGCTACACCTTC
TRBJ1-2,.,TRBV29-1,.,CSVSLDYGYTF,TGCAGCGTTTCCTTGGACTATGGCTACACCTTC
TRBJ2-1,TRBD2,TRBV7-9,.,CASRPSGEQFF,TGTGCCAGCAGACCTAGCGGAGAGCAGTTCTTC
TRBJ2-7,TRBD2,TRBV10-3,.,CAIRTSGNYEQYF,TGTGCCATCAGGACTAGCGGAAATTACGAGCAGTACTTC
TRBJ2-5,TRBD2,TRBV28,.,CASSLGIAGIQETQYF,TGTGCCAGCAGTTTAGGGATAGCGGGCATTCAAGAGACCCAGTACTTC
TRBJ2-7,.,TRBV5-1,.,CASSFNAVVSYEQYF,TGCGCCAGCAGCTTTAACGCAGTTGTCTCCTACGAGCAGTACTTC
TRBJ2-7,.,TRBV9,once,CASSPYPGVYEQYF,TGTGCCAGCAGCCCCTACCCTGGGGTCTACGAGCAGTACTTC
TRBJ1-5,.,TRBV4-1,.,CASRGSADQPQHF,TGCGCCAGCAGGGGCAGCGCGGATCAGCCCCAGCATTTT
TRBJ2-2,.,TRBV29-1,.,CSGLGGEMAGELFF,TGCAGCGGGTTGGGCGGGGAGATGGCCGGGGAGCTGTTTTTT
TRBJ2-1,.,TRBV14,once,CASSQGRSVSYNEQFF,TGTGCCAGCAGCCAAGGGCGTTCAGTATCCTACAATGAGCAGTTCTTC
TRBJ2-7,.,TRBV7-2,.,CASSFGAGPSYEQYF,TGTGCCAGCAGCTTCGGAGCGGGCCCCTCCTACGAGCAGTACTTC
TRBJ2-7,.,TRBV5-5,.,CASSLAGASSYEQYF,TGTGCCAGCAGCTTGGCGGGAGCAAGCTCCTACGAGCAGTACTTC
TRBJ2-7,TRBD1,TRBV7-9,.,CASSPSGGQNLLEQYF,TGTGCCAGCAGCCCATCAGGGGGCCAAAACCTTCTCGAGCAGTACTTC
TRBJ2-7,.,TRBV6-6,.,CASAHLGEQYF,TGTGCCAGCGCCCACCTTGGCGAGCAGTACTTC
TRBJ2-7,.,TRBV19,.,CASSIDLGLSYEQYF,TGTGCCAGTAGTATAGATCTCGGTCTCTCCTACGAGCAGTACTTC
TRBJ2-1,.,TRBV27,.,CASSGVMAYNEQFF,TGTGCCAGCAGTGGAGTGATGGCCTACAATGAGCAGTTCTTC
TRBJ2-7,.,TRBV27,few,CASSLSTGTTSYEQYF,TGTGCCAGCAGTTTATCGACCGGGACAACATCCTACGAGCAGTACTTC
TRBJ2-2,.,TRBV28,.,CASRGSGTGELFF,TGTGCCAGCAGGGGGAGCGGCACCGGGGAGCTGTTTTTT
TRBJ1-5,.,TRBV6-5,.,CASSPDGNSNQPQHF,TGTGCCAGCAGCCCCGACGGAAATAGCAATCAGCCCCAGCATTTT
TRBJ1-1,.,TRBV5-5,.,CASSRVGNTEAFF,TGTGCCAGCAGCAGGGTGGGGAACACTGAAGCTTTCTTT
TRBJ2-1,.,TRBV7-9,.,CASSSDPAPRFF,TGTGCCAGCAGCTCCGACCCGGCCCCTCGGTTCTTC
TRBJ2-7,.,TRBV10-3,.,CAISESWGYEQYF,TGTGCCATCAGTGAGTCGTGGGGGTACGAGCAGTACTTC
TRBJ1-1,.,TRBV28,.,CASRLGWGQNTEAFF,TGTGCCAGCAGACTTGGGTGGGGTCAGAACACTGAAGCTTTCTTT
TRBJ1-4,.,TRBV28,.,CASSSDTERVGEKLFF,TGTGCCAGCAGTTCTGACACCGAGAGGGTAGGGGAAAAACTGTTTTTT
TRBJ2-1,.,TRBV7-2,.,CASSPRQASARSSYNEQFF,TGTGCCAGCAGCCCACGCCAAGCTAGCGCACGATCTTCCTACAATGAGCAGTTCTTC
TRBJ2-3,.,TRBV4-3,once,CASSQDLWGTPADTQYF,TGCGCCAGCAGCCAAGATCTTTGGGGGACCCCGGCGGATACGCAGTATTTT
TRBJ1-3,.,TRBV5-1,.,CASSLAGTLSGNTIYF,TGCGCCAGCAGCTTGGCAGGGACCCTTTCTGGAAACACCATATATTTT
TRBJ2-7,TRBD1,TRBV27,.,CASSRGRAEQYF,TGTGCCAGCAGCAGGGGGCGCGCCGAGCAGTACTTC
TRBJ2-1,TRBD2,TRBV29-1,.,CSVGGGARNEQFF,TGCAGCGTCGGCGGGGGGGCCCGCAATGAGCAGTTCTTC
TRBJ2-2,TRBD1,TRBV11-3,once,CASSWTGNTGELFF,TGTGCCAGCAGTTGGACAGGGAACACCGGGGAGCTGTTTTTT
TRBJ2-7,.,TRBV6-5,.,CASSYGGTYEQYF,TGTGCCAGCAGTTACGGCGGAACCTACGAGCAGTACTTC
TRBJ1-3,.,TRBV5-6,.,CASTTGWSPGSGNTIYF,TGTGCCAGCACCACGGGTTGGAGCCCAGGCTCTGGAAACACCATATATTTT
TRBJ2-6,.,TRBV21-1,.,CASSKGRYPWTGTTSGANVLTF,TGTGCCAGCAGCAAAGGACGGTATCCCTGGACAGGTACAACCTCTGGGGCCAACGTCCTGACTTTC
TRBJ2-7,.,TRBV5-8,once,CASRSYSGSLYEQYF,TGTGCCAGCAGGTCATATAGCGGTTCCCTTTACGAGCAGTACTTC
TRBJ2-7,TRBD1,TRBV28,.,CASSLDGTGTYEQYF,TGTGCCAGCAGTTTAGACGGGACAGGGACCTACGAGCAGTACTTC
TRBJ2-7,.,TRBV19,.,CASSSGQYSYEQYF,TGTGCCAGTAGTAGTGGACAGTACTCCTACGAGCAGTACTTC
TRBJ1-1,.,TRBV15,.,CATSGRTAEAFF,TGTGCCACCAGCGGGAGGACCGCTGAAGCTTTCTTT